The TCR beta chain described here comes from a study of T cell responses to AZD1222 COVID-19 vaccine. Germline V gene data show CDR1 as LGHDT and CDR2 as YNNKEL (reference sequence). There are 18 residues in the CDR3. The repertoire was sequenced with immunoSEQ multiplex PCR; TCRdb's copy has only in-frame clones and lacks some. The data show about 150,000 clones, with more than 85% seen just once and more than 3.5% held by the top ten. The study, taken as a whole, reports: Clonal diversity was possibly underestimated, and white British individuals and females predominated among donors.

This clone was counted a single time. Its specificity is unknown. One end of the junction does not line up with germline, which may come from a read error. The TCR sequence derives from an adult in good health. The genes are TRBV3-1 (or the pseudogene TRBV3-2) and TRBJ2-1; 7 nucleotides match TRBD2. The sample in question was peripheral blood, obtained on day 0 of AZD1222 vaccination. In DNA form, the CDR3 reads TGTGCCAGCAACCAACGTGGCGGGAGTAGGTCAGGGTACAATGAGCAGTTCTTC. Its translation is CASNQRGGSRSGYNEQFF.